The clone carrying this T cell receptor beta chain was found many times. TCRdb redid the calling of the 5' RACE reads with MiXCR, one entry per CDR3 protein. This table holds under 100,000 distinct CDR3 sequences, approximately 10% found once. The data were taken from a study of early T cells in non-severe SARS-CoV-2 infection. Study-level background: Sequencing targeted bulk RNA from unsorted whole blood, leaving chains unpaired.

This receptor was taken from an adult who was a healthcare worker with PCR-confirmed SARS-CoV-2 infection or an uninfected control (not recorded which). The sequenced sample consisted of whole blood.

DNA for the CDR3: TGTGCCAGCAGCTTAGCGGGGACAGGGGCTCTAGAAGAGCAGTTCTTC. Its protein product is CASSLAGTGALEEQFF. The genes are TRBV7-8 and TRBJ2-1; 10 bases map to TRBD1. J lost 10 bases, V lost 0 bases, and 9 bases had no gene match. The CDR3 runs to 16 residues. CDR1 and CDR2 from the germline V gene are SGHVS and FQNEAQ.